Following are 12 T cell receptor beta chains from one sample sequenced in a study of OX40 agonist ivuxolimab in advanced cancers. The assay was immunoSEQ multiplex PCR, and TCRdb's table has in-frame clones only and misses some. The sample consists of fewer than 95,000 clones, 90% to 95% of them appearing once. The source was CD4+ or CD8+ T cells sorted from blood, collected in a trial of the OX40 agonist ivuxolimab. These receptors came from an adult with an advanced solid tumor such as melanoma, head and neck, liver or kidney cancer.

This sequence joins TRBV5-1 and TRBJ2-1; 11 positions agree with TRBD2. The CDR3 has 18 amino acids. Germline CDR1 and CDR2: SGHRS and YFSETQ. With 2 bases clipped from V and 0 bases from J, the junction kept 7 bases outside the gene matches. The CDR3 region is CASSLRLAGHSSYNEQFF. The CDR3, as DNA: TGCGCCAGCAGCTTACGACTAGCGGGACATAGCTCCTACAATGAGCAGTTCTTC. The full variable domain, rest sourced from reference TRBV5-1 and TRBJ2-1, is KAGVTQTPRYLIKTRGQQVTLSCSPISGHRSVSWYQQTPGQGLQFLFEYFSETQRNKGNFPGRFSGRQFSNSRSEMNVSTLELGDSALYLCASSLRLAGHSSYNEQFFGPGTRLTVL.

The chain has TRBV9 and TRBJ2-5, with D perhaps assigned TRBD1 or TRBD2 (5 bases each). The CDR3 spans 17 residues. Germline loops: CDR1 SGDLS, CDR2 YYNGEE. V was clipped by 4 bases and J by 2 bases, with 21 bases between them. The CDR3 DNA is TGTGCCAGCAGCACGCCGCGTTCCTGGGACGGGCAAGAGACCCAGTACTTC. Translated, it gives CASSTPRSWDGQETQYF.

The J gene is TRBJ2-3, the V gene TRBV18; D unresolved. Per the germline V gene, CDR1 is KGHSH and CDR2 is LQKENI. This CDR3 is 12 amino acids long. V lost 3 bases and J 3 bases, leaving 4 bases between the germline ends. The CDR3 spells CASSPMTDTQYF. DNA of the CDR3: TGTGCCAGCTCACCGATGACAGATACGCAGTATTTT.

The V call is TRBV18, the J call TRBJ2-3; perhaps TRBD2 as D (6 bases). The V gene's germline CDR1 is KGHSH and CDR2 LQKENI. The CDR3 is 16 amino acids. The V end lost 6 bases, the J end lost 0 bases, and 16 bases lay between the germline ends. The DNA for the CDR3 is TGTGCCAGCTCCCCTACCGGGACTCGGAGCACAGATACGCAGTATTTT. Its translation: CASSPTGTRSTDTQYF.

The chain carries TRBV19 and TRBJ2-2; D is possibly TRBD1 (5 bases). This CDR3 spans 14 amino acids. Looked up from germline, CDR1 is LNHDA and CDR2 is SQIVND (reference sequence). The germline V and J ends were trimmed by 7 bases and 4 bases, with 13 bases remaining between them. CDR3 in amino acids: CASKAGLGTGELFF. The CDR3 nucleotides read TGTGCCAGTAAGGCAGGGCTGGGCACCGGGGAGCTGTTTTTT. The full variable domain, its missing parts supplied by reference TRBV19 and TRBJ2-2, is DGGITQSPKYLFRKEGQNVTLSCEQNLNHDAMYWYRQDPGQGLRLIYYSQIVNDFQKGDIAEGYSVSREKKESFPLTVTSAQKNPTAFYLCASKAGLGTGELFFGEGSRLTVL.

This chain joins TRBV21-1 and TRBJ1-4; TRBD1 is the table's D call and was not checked against the DNA. TRBV21-1 is tagged as a pseudogene. CDR3 length: 18 amino acids. CDR3: CASSNLSRDRRWGEKLFF. CDR3 DNA sequence: TGTGCCAGCAGCAACTTGTCCCGGGACAGGAGATGGGGCGAAAAACTGTTTTTT.

CDR3 DNA: TGTGCCAGCAGCAAAGTCCGCAGGGGCATTTCTGGGGCCAACGTCCTGACTTTC. The encoded protein is CASSKVRRGISGANVLTF. This chain joins TRBV21-1 and TRBJ2-6; TRBD1 reflects the table's D call only, with no check against the DNA. TRBV21-1 is shown as a pseudogene. The CDR3 is 18 amino acids.

For this clone: A junction end diverges from the germline sequence, so it may reflect a read error. The chain couples TRBV7-7 to TRBJ2-3, with 7 bases lining up with TRBD1. From germline, CDR1 is SSHAT and CDR2 FNYEAQ (reference sequence). The CDR3 covers 15 residues. The chain's CDR3 is CASSFSGGSTDTQYF. CDR3 coding DNA: TGTGCTAGCAGCTTCTCAGGGGGAAGCACAGATACGCAGTATTTT.

This chain connects TRBV9 to TRBJ2-6; D is undetermined. V lost 0 bases to trimming and J lost 4 bases, with 8 bases between them. The CDR3 has 15 amino acids. The V gene's germline CDR1 is SGDLS and CDR2 YYNGEE. CDR3 amino acids: CASSVGASGANVLTF. CDR3 coding DNA: TGTGCCAGCAGCGTAGGAGCTTCCGGGGCCAACGTCCTGACTTTC.

This clone came up once. The chain recombines TRBV19 with TRBJ1-4, with D unclear. Trimming stripped 0 bases from V and 8 bases from J, with 4 bases between. The CDR3 consists of 12 residues. Germline CDR1 reads LNHDA; CDR2 reads SQIVND (reference sequence). The CDR3 bases are TGTGCCAGTAGTATAGAGAGGGAAAAACTGTTTTTT. Its protein product is CASSIEREKLFF.

V gene TRBV7-3 combines with J gene TRBJ2-2, with TRBD2 matching 7 bases. The V segment lost 6 bases and the J segment 6 bases; nucleotides outside the gene matches: 19. There are 18 residues in the CDR3. Germline V gene sequence: CDR1 SGHTA, CDR2 FQGTGA. The CDR3 loop is CASRGIGGGRRTPGELFF. The CDR3 DNA follows: TGTGCCAGCAGGGGAATTGGAGGCGGGAGAAGGACGCCCGGGGAGCTGTTTTTT.

Written as DNA, the CDR3 is TGCGCCAGCAGCCAAGATCAGGCAGGGTACTACGAGCAGTACTTC. Translating it yields CASSQDQAGYYEQYF. The chain recombines TRBV4-3 with TRBJ2-5, with D maybe TRBD1 (5 bases). TRBJ2-7 explains the end of the DNA better; the J call may be wrong. CDR3 length: 15 amino acids. Germline CDR1 reads LGHNA; CDR2 reads YSLEER.